This T cell receptor (beta chain) was captured in a study of T cells in Graves' hyperthyroidism and ophthalmopathy. This CDR3 region has 20 residues. Germline CDR1 is ENHRY and CDR2 is SYGVKD. Germline trimming cut 0 bases from V and 3 bases from J; bases unmatched to any gene: 12. The investigators amplified TCR beta CDR3 regions from RNA transcripts. The HTBI primer set was used in a first-round RT-PCR of the TCR CDR3. TCRdb used MiXCR to reprocess the multiplex PCR reads, holding one entry per CDR3 protein. The table includes 350,000 or so distinct CDR3 sequences, about 15% detected once. This clonotype was found many times.

Sequencing used blood. This clonotype was obtained from a woman in her thirties with Graves' hyperthyroidism that later progressed to Graves' ophthalmopathy. The rearrangement links TRBV10-3 to TRBJ2-1; 12 nucleotides align to TRBD2. This CDR3 is CAISESTRLAGGVIYNEQFF. The CDR3 DNA reads TGTGCCATCAGTGAGTCGACTCGCCTAGCGGGGGGGGTTATCTACAATGAGCAGTTCTTC.